The rows below give T cell receptor beta chains drawn from one sample of a study of beta chain features in type 1 diabetes. Data came from immunoSEQ multiplex PCR; TCRdb stores just in-frame clones and leaves some out. The table lists 500,000 to 700,000 clones, 15% of them singletons. Source material: naive CD4+ T cells from blood. These receptors all stem from a man younger than 30 in good health. Each CDR3 is given with its conserved first and last residue. The D gene is left open where the match is weak. The size of a clone is reported for some rows only, either as once, few or many, or as a class for expanded clones.

d_call clone_size j_call v_call cdr3_aa cdr3_nt
TRBD1 - TRBJ1-1 TRBV9 CASSGTGEGGTEAFF TGTGCCAGCAGCGGGACAGGGGAGGGGGGCACTGAAGCTTTCTTT
- many TRBJ2-1 TRBV10-3 CAISDRVNEQFF TGTGCCATCAGTGATCGGGTAAATGAGCAGTTCTTC
TRBD1 few TRBJ2-1 TRBV19 CASSIEGQGTNEQFF TGTGCCAGTAGTATAGAGGGACAGGGGACGAATGAGCAGTTCTTC
- - TRBJ2-7 TRBV18 CASTFGESYEQYF TGTGCCAGCACCTTCGGGGAATCCTACGAGCAGTACTTC
TRBD1 few TRBJ2-3 TRBV2 CASSEGGGTGDADTQYF TGTGCCAGCAGTGAAGGGGGTGGGACAGGGGATGCAGATACGCAGTATTTT
- few TRBJ2-7 TRBV28 CASSPLTYEQYF TGTGCCAGCAGTCCGCTAACCTACGAGCAGTACTTC
- few TRBJ2-1 TRBV5-1 CASSAYPKGRSSYNEQFF TGCGCCAGCAGCGCGTACCCGAAGGGGAGGAGCTCCTACAATGAGCAGTTCTTC
TRBD2 - TRBJ2-7 TRBV18 CASSPGSGGLFDEQYF TGTGCCAGCTCACCGGGATCGGGGGGGCTCTTCGACGAGCAGTACTTC
- - TRBJ2-7 TRBV7-2 CASSAVPPEQYF TGTGCCAGCAGCGCCGTCCCCCCCGAGCAGTACTTC
- few TRBJ1-2 TRBV18 CASSPGPEKANYGYTF TGTGCCAGCTCACCGGGACCAGAGAAAGCTAACTATGGCTACACCTTC
- - TRBJ1-2 TRBV7-2 CASSSWVRDGYTF TGTGCCAGCAGCTCCTGGGTACGGGATGGCTACACCTTC
- few TRBJ2-3 TRBV18 CASSPLTARTDTQYF TGTGCCAGCTCACCACTAACAGCCCGCACAGATACGCAGTATTTT
- few TRBJ1-1 TRBV18 CASSPPGGEAFF TGTGCCAGCTCACCGCCGGGAGGGGAAGCTTTCTTT
TRBD1 few TRBJ1-4 TRBV4-2 CASSHPGQGPEKLFF TGTGCCAGCAGCCACCCGGGACAGGGGCCCGAAAAACTGTTTTTT
- - TRBJ2-3 TRBV4-3 CASSQEGGRGFPDTQYF TGCGCCAGCAGCCAAGAAGGCGGCAGGGGATTCCCAGATACGCAGTATTTT
- - TRBJ2-3 TRBV5-1 CASSLRSTDTQYF TGCGCCAGCAGCTTGCGGAGCACAGATACGCAGTATTTT
- - TRBJ2-1 TRBV6-5 CATRVPNEQFF TGTGCCACCCGAGTCCCCAATGAGCAGTTCTTC
TRBD2 few TRBJ2-5 TRBV7-9 CASSLNGGQETQYF TGTGCCAGCAGCTTGAACGGGGGGCAAGAGACCCAGTACTTC
TRBD2 - TRBJ2-7 TRBV6-5 CASSYRSTSGRYEQYF TGTGCCAGCAGTTACCGGTCGACTAGCGGTCGGTACGAGCAGTACTTC
- few TRBJ2-3 TRBV5-1 CASSSQTPDTQYF TGCGCCAGCAGCTCCCAGACCCCGGATACGCAGTATTTT
TRBD1 - TRBJ1-2 TRBV2 CASRPQGGPYGYTF TGTGCCAGCAGGCCCCAGGGGGGTCCCTATGGCTACACCTTC
- few TRBJ2-3 TRBV5-8 CASRTKRRAPTDTQYF TGTGCCAGCAGGACAAAGCGCAGGGCGCCTACAGATACGCAGTATTTT
TRBD1 few TRBJ2-7 TRBV28 CASNLPGQGTSYEQYF TGTGCCAGCAACCTTCCGGGACAGGGTACCTCCTACGAGCAGTACTTC
- few TRBJ2-2 TRBV5-4 CASSGRGSTTGELFF TGTGCCAGCAGCGGAAGGGGGAGTACAACCGGGGAGCTGTTTTTT
- - TRBJ2-4 TRBV7-2 CASSLPLTVQYF TGTGCCAGCAGCTTACCGCTGACGGTTCAGTACTTC
TRBD1 - TRBJ1-2 TRBV6-5 CASRGTGYGYTF TGTGCCAGCAGAGGGACAGGGTATGGCTACACCTTC
- few TRBJ1-4 TRBV5-4 CASSREMEKLFF TGTGCCAGCAGCCGAGAGATGGAAAAACTGTTTTTT
- few TRBJ1-2 TRBV9 CASSVDQGNYGYTF TGTGCCAGCAGCGTAGATCAGGGTAACTATGGCTACACCTTC
- - TRBJ2-3 TRBV25-1 CASEDMRGTDTQYF TGTGCCAGCGAGGACATGAGGGGCACAGATACGCAGTATTTT
- few TRBJ2-7 TRBV2 CASSEGSVVSYEQYF TGTGCCAGCAGTGAAGGCAGTGTGGTCTCCTACGAGCAGTACTTC
TRBD2 - TRBJ2-2 TRBV5-4 CASSPLRTSGNTGELFF TGTGCCAGCAGCCCCTTAAGGACTAGCGGGAACACCGGGGAGCTGTTTTTT
TRBD2 - TRBJ2-5 TRBV28 CASGTSGRGETQYF TGTGCCAGCGGGACTAGCGGGAGGGGAGAGACCCAGTACTTC
TRBD1 - TRBJ1-1 TRBV19 CASSWDRMNTEAFF TGTGCCAGTAGTTGGGACAGGATGAACACTGAAGCTTTCTTT
- - TRBJ2-7 TRBV6-5 CASSYSPGSRYEQYF TGTGCCAGCAGTTACTCGCCTGGCAGCCGTTACGAGCAGTACTTC